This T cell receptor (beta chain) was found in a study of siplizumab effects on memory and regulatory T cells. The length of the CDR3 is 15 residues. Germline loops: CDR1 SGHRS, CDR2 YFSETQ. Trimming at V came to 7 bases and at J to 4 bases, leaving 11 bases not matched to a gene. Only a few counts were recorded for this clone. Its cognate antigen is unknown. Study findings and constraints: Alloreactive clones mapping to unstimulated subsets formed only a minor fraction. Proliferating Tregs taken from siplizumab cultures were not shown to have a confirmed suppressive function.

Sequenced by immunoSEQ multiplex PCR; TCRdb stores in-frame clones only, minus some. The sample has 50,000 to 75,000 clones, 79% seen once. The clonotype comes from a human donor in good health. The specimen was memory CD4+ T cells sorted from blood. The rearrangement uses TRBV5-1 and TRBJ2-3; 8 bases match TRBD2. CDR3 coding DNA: TGCGCCAGCGCCCAGACCGGGACTAGTTCAGATACGCAGTATTTT. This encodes CASAQTGTSSDTQYF.